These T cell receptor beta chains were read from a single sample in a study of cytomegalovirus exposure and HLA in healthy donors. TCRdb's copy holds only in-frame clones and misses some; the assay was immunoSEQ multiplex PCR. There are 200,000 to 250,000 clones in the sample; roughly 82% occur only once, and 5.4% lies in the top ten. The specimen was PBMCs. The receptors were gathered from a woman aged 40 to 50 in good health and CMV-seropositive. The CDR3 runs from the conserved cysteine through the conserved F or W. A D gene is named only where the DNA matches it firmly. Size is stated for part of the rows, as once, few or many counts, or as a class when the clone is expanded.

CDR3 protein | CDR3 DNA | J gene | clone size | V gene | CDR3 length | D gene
CATKGGGSGNEQFF | TGTGCCACCAAAGGGGGGGGTAGCGGTAATGAGCAGTTCTTC | TRBJ2-1 | once | TRBV15 | 14 | NA
CASSLGRSGGAADTQYF | TGCGCCAGCAGCTTGGGCCGGAGCGGGGGGGCCGCAGATACGCAGTATTTT | TRBJ2-3 | NA | TRBV5-1 | 17 | TRBD2
CASSLVGAGANVLTF | TGTGCCAGCAGCTTAGTCGGGGCTGGGGCCAACGTCCTGACTTTC | TRBJ2-6 | NA | TRBV7-6 | 15 | NA
CASAPTGFSGETQYF | TGCGCCAGCGCGCCGACGGGGTTTTCCGGGGAGACCCAGTACTTC | TRBJ2-5 | NA | TRBV5-1 | 15 | NA
CASSIVGATNYGYTF | TGTGCCAGTAGTATAGTAGGAGCCACTAACTATGGCTACACCTTC | TRBJ1-2 | NA | TRBV19 | 15 | NA
CASRDRGHEQFF | TGTGCCAGCAGGGACAGGGGGCATGAGCAGTTCTTC | TRBJ2-1 | NA | TRBV7-8 | 12 | TRBD1
CASSPIGAGSSYEQYF | TGTGCCAGCAGTCCGATAGGGGCGGGGAGCTCCTACGAGCAGTACTTC | TRBJ2-7 | NA | TRBV27 | 16 | NA
CASSEYPPDRLETQYF | TGTGCCAGCAGTGAATACCCCCCGGACAGGCTGGAGACCCAGTACTTC | TRBJ2-5 | NA | TRBV25-1 | 16 | TRBD1
CASSVWTDNSPLHF | TGTGCCAGCAGCGTTTGGACAGATAATTCACCCCTCCACTTT | TRBJ1-6 | NA | TRBV9 | 14 | NA
CASSLGRVQYF | TGTGCCAGCAGCTTAGGTCGAGTGCAGTACTTC | TRBJ2-7 | NA | TRBV7-9 | 11 | NA
CASSQGQGREKLFF | TGCGCCAGCAGCCAGGGACAGGGCCGGGAAAAACTGTTTTTT | TRBJ1-4 | NA | TRBV4-3 | 14 | TRBD1
CASSQVYGTDYEQYF | TGTGCCAGCAGCCAGGTTTACGGGACAGATTACGAGCAGTACTTC | TRBJ2-7 | NA | TRBV4-2 | 15 | TRBD1
CASSYRAGRGHSGYTF | TGTGCCAGCAGTTACCGTGCGGGCCGGGGACATAGTGGCTACACCTTC | TRBJ1-2 | NA | TRBV6-6 | 16 | NA
CASSASTGLETEAFF | TGCGCCAGCAGCGCCTCGACAGGACTGGAAACTGAAGCTTTCTTT | TRBJ1-1 | NA | TRBV5-1 | 15 | NA
CASSADRDREQYF | TGTGCCAGCAGCGCCGACAGGGATCGCGAGCAGTACTTC | TRBJ2-7 | once | TRBV11-2 | 13 | TRBD1
CASSPFMGQDQRNGYTF | TGTGCCAGCTCACCGTTCATGGGGCAGGATCAACGGAATGGCTACACCTTC | TRBJ1-2 | once | TRBV18 | 17 | NA
CASSAGTGAIEQYF | TGTGCCAGTAGTGCCGGGACAGGGGCCATCGAGCAGTACTTC | TRBJ2-7 | once | TRBV19 | 14 | TRBD1
CASSQDRFWDINQPQHF | TGCGCCAGCAGCCAAGATAGGTTTTGGGACATAAATCAGCCCCAGCATTTT | TRBJ1-5 | once | TRBV4-3 | 17 | NA
CASELARNTEAFF | TGTGCCAGCGAATTAGCTCGAAACACTGAAGCTTTCTTT | TRBJ1-1 | NA | TRBV2 | 13 | NA
CARSLGTLRGEINYGYTF | TGTGCCAGAAGCTTGGGGACACTCCGAGGTGAGATTAACTATGGCTACACCTTC | TRBJ1-2 | NA | TRBV5-3 | 18 | NA
CASSPDTGGLFGELFF | TGTGCCAGCAGCCCGGACACTGGAGGGCTATTTGGAGAACTGTTTTTT | TRBJ1-4 | NA | TRBV5-4 | 16 | NA
CASSADRVYGYTF | TGTGCCAGCAGCGCCGACAGGGTCTATGGCTACACCTTC | TRBJ1-2 | NA | TRBV5-6 | 13 | TRBD1
CASSQGPGQNYGYTF | TGCGCCAGCAGCCAAGGACCAGGACAGAACTATGGCTACACCTTC | TRBJ1-2 | few | TRBV5-1 | 15 | NA
CASSFAGKAFF | TGTGCCAGCAGCTTCGCGGGGAAGGCTTTCTTT | TRBJ1-1 | NA | TRBV11-3 | 11 | NA
CASSSGTSGRYNEQFF | TGTGCCAGCAGCTCCGGGACTAGCGGGAGATACAATGAGCAGTTCTTC | TRBJ2-1 | once | TRBV11-2 | 16 | TRBD2
CASSFLYGLYNEQFF | TGCGCCAGCAGCTTCCTGTACGGACTCTACAATGAGCAGTTCTTC | TRBJ2-1 | NA | TRBV4-1 | 15 | NA
CASSLGDSTIYF | TGTGCCAGCAGCTTGGGAGACTCCACCATATATTTT | TRBJ1-3 | NA | TRBV7-6 | 12 | NA
CASSPAGTSGTDTQYF | TGTGCCAGCAGTCCCGCCGGGACTAGCGGAACAGATACGCAGTATTTT | TRBJ2-3 | once | TRBV2 | 16 | TRBD2
CASGSGLGEELFF | TGTGCCAGCGGATCGGGACTAGGGGAGGAGCTGTTTTTT | TRBJ2-2 | few | TRBV6-4 | 13 | TRBD2
CASSPPTGNEQYF | TGTGCCAGCAGCCCCCCGACAGGAAACGAGCAGTACTTC | TRBJ2-7 | NA | TRBV6-6 | 13 | NA
CASSELGGRPANNEQFF | TGTGCCAGCAGTGAATTGGGCGGGAGGCCAGCCAACAATGAGCAGTTCTTC | TRBJ2-1 | NA | TRBV25-1 | 17 | TRBD2